The 17 T cell receptor beta chains listed next were all sequenced from one sample in a study of T cell repertoires in cytomegalovirus infection. Via MiXCR, TCRdb re-called the reads, giving one row per CDR3 protein. The sample lists about 83,000 distinct CDR3 sequences, more than 20% seen once, with roughly 50% in the top ten. These TCRs are of unknown antigen specificity. This specimen consisted of CD8+ T cells from cultured PBMCs, obtained from culture after CMV antigen stimulation. The receptors shown here come from a human donor in good health (CMV status not recorded). Some clones in this sample may be carry-over from other donors' samples.

The chain has TRBV4-3 and TRBJ2-3; 10 nucleotides line up with TRBD2. This CDR3 spans 16 amino acids. Trimming cost V 0 bases and J 6 bases; bases outside gene matches: 6. In germline, CDR1 is LGHNA, CDR2 YSLEER. The CDR3 nucleotides are TGCGCCAGCAGCCAAGAATCCAGCGGGGGGGCGGATACGCAGTATTTT. Its protein product is CASSQESSGGADTQYF.

This clonotype was seen only once. The rearrangement uses TRBV7-9 and TRBJ2-5; D may correspond to TRBD1 or TRBD2 (5 bases each). The CDR3 covers 13 residues. Germline CDR1 and CDR2: SEHNR and FQNEAQ (reference sequence). The ends were cut back, 2 bases at V and 5 bases at J, with 9 bases in the middle. This CDR3 is CASSLTGPETQYF. The DNA of the CDR3 is TGTGCCAGCAGCTTAACGGGGCCGGAGACCCAGTACTTC.

This rearrangement joins TRBV4-3 to TRBJ2-1; D call uncertain. V lost 0 bases and J lost 0, with 6 bases in between. The CDR3 sequence is 15 residues long. Per germline, CDR1 LGHNA and CDR2 YSLEER. The CDR3 reads CASSQDQSSYNEQFF. The CDR3 region has the DNA TGCGCCAGCAGCCAAGATCAGAGCTCCTACAATGAGCAGTTCTTC.

This clonotype was picked up a small number of times. This rearrangement joins TRBV11-3 to TRBJ1-1; TRBD1 matches at 9 bases. CDR3 length: 17 amino acids. The junction had 11 bases not matched to a gene; V was cut back by 3 bases and J by 3 bases. CDR1 is SGHNT, CDR2 YENEEA, per germline. CDR3: CASSLGSLDRGDTEAFF. In DNA form, the CDR3 reads TGTGCCAGCAGCTTGGGTTCCCTGGACAGGGGCGACACTGAAGCTTTCTTT.

This chain joins TRBV14 and TRBJ2-7, with D unresolved. From germline, CDR1 is SGHDN and CDR2 FVKESK. The CDR3 totals 13 residues. V was clipped by 3 bases and J by 6 bases, with 12 bases between them. The CDR3 loop is CASSQVDGSEQYF. CDR3 bases: TGTGCCAGCAGCCAGGTTGACGGAAGCGAGCAGTACTTC. Together with reference TRBV14 and TRBJ2-7, the CDR3 gives the full variable domain: EAGVTQFPSHSVIEKGQTVTLRCDPISGHDNLYWYRRVMGKEIKFLLHFVKESKQDESGMPNNRFLAERTGGTYSTLKVQPAELEDSGVYFCASSQVDGSEQYFGPGTRLTVT.

In this sample, this clonotype turned up a few times. The chain employs TRBV20-1 and TRBJ2-3; D not resolved. The CDR3 is 13 residues long. V gave up 6 bases and J gave up 4 bases, with 14 bases separating them. Germline CDR1 is DFQATT and CDR2 is SNEGSKA (reference sequence). The CDR3 nucleotides read TGCAGTGCCAGGACGTTGGTGGCAGATACGCAGTATTTT. The encoded protein is CSARTLVADTQYF.

The J gene is TRBJ2-1, the V gene TRBV12-3 or TRBV12-4, with 7 bases aligning to TRBD1. The CDR3 is 14 amino acids. J gave up 3 bases and V 4 bases, and 3 bases lay outside the gene matches. The CDR3 DNA reads as TGTGCCAGCAGTTCTCGGACAGGCTACAATGAGCAGTTCTTC. Protein: CASSSRTGYNEQFF.

This clonotype has just a few counts. The V and J genes are TRBV24-1 and TRBJ1-5; weak D call: TRBD1 (5 bases). CDR1 is KGHDR, CDR2 SFDVKD, per germline. With 5 bases removed from V and 3 bases from J, the gap between germline ends came to 10 bases. CDR3 length: 14 amino acids. The chain's CDR3 is CATSGSRANQPQHF. DNA of the CDR3: TGTGCCACCAGTGGTTCCAGGGCCAATCAGCCCCAGCATTTT.

This clonotype was seen at least ten times. This chain's CDR3 is CASSSGGPVSYEQYF. CDR3 nucleotides: TGTGCCAGCAGCTCAGGGGGTCCAGTCTCCTACGAGCAGTACTTC. This chain connects TRBV7-9 to TRBJ2-7, with 7 bases aligning to TRBD1. After removal of 4 bases from V and 0 bases from J, the junction contained 6 bases not matched to a gene. Germline V gene sequence: CDR1 SEHNR, CDR2 FQNEAQ (reference sequence). This CDR3 region has 15 residues.

This sequence joins TRBV27 and TRBJ2-2; D is ambiguous. The CDR3 extends over 13 amino acids. The germline gives CDR1 MNHEY, CDR2 SMNVEV (reference sequence). V lost 8 bases and J lost 6, with 13 bases in between. The CDR3 DNA reads as TGTGCCAGCTCCGTGCGACGGGCCGGGGAGCTGTTTTTT. Translation gives CASSVRRAGELFF.

The V call is TRBV6-1, the J call TRBJ1-2; D unresolved. Per germline, CDR1 MNHNS and CDR2 SASEGT. V gave up 7 bases and J gave up 6 bases, with 18 bases separating them. CDR3 length: 14 amino acids. CDR3 region: CASTGRAEFDGYTF. CDR3 coding DNA: TGTGCCAGCACTGGGCGGGCTGAGTTCGATGGCTACACCTTC.

This clonotype occurred a few times. Germline is not matched at one junction end, which may reflect a read error. The chain couples TRBV20-1 to TRBJ2-1; D is undetermined. The CDR3 length is 14 residues. CDR1 and CDR2 from the germline V gene are DFQATT and SNEGSKA (reference sequence). In DNA form, the CDR3 reads TGCAGTGCTAGAGATGATCCCCATTCGGTTTTTTTCTCCTTC. This sequence encodes CSARDDPHSVFFSF.

This clonotype turned up a few times. The chain is built from TRBV5-1 and TRBJ2-2, with TRBD2 identical over 14 bases. The V and J ends lost 4 bases and 6 bases, in that order; junction bases with no gene match: 2. Germline assignment: CDR1 SGHRS and CDR2 YFSETQ. This CDR3 is built from 15 residues. Written as DNA, the CDR3 is TGCGCCAGCAGCGGGACTAGCGGGAGTGCCGGGGAGCTGTTTTTT. It is translated as CASSGTSGSAGELFF.

The genes are TRBV7-4 and TRBJ2-1, with 7 nucleotides matching TRBD2. Germline CDR1 reads SGHVT; CDR2 reads SQSDAQ. This CDR3 is built from 15 residues. With V trimmed by 0 bases and J by 6 bases, 5 bases remained unmatched. CDR3: CASSLASGSLNEQFF. The CDR3 DNA is TGTGCCAGCAGCTTAGCTAGCGGGTCCCTCAATGAGCAGTTCTTC.

The gene calls are TRBV10-3 and TRBJ1-1; no definite D call. Between the trimmed V and J ends, which lost 0 bases and 1 base, there was a span of 6 bases. Germline V lookup: CDR1 ENHRY, CDR2 SYGVKD. This CDR3 has 14 residues. CDR3 sequence (DNA): TGTGCCATCAGTGAGTCAGTCCAGAACACTGAAGCTTTCTTT. Translated: CAISESVQNTEAFF.

The gene calls are TRBV6-2 or TRBV6-3 and TRBJ1-2; D remains unclear. Looked up from germline, CDR1 is MNHEY and CDR2 is SVGEGT. Between the trimmed V and J ends, which lost 4 bases and 0 bases, there was a span of 12 bases. The CDR3 is 15 residues long. CDR3 DNA: TGTGCCAGCAGTTTGGACTCGAAAGCTAACTATGGCTACACCTTC. It encodes CASSLDSKANYGYTF.

Only one count was recorded for this clonotype. The rearrangement joins TRBV30 to TRBJ2-2; tentative D call: TRBD1 (5 bases). V lost 4 bases, J lost 4 bases, and 10 bases lay in between. The germline gives CDR1 GTSNPN, CDR2 SVGIG (reference sequence). The CDR3 extends over 13 amino acids. CDR3 nucleotide sequence: TGTGCCTGGAATCAGGGCGCCACCGGGGAGCTGTTTTTT. It is translated as CAWNQGATGELFF. Full variable domain (remainder filled in from reference TRBV30 and TRBJ2-2): SQTIHQWPATLVQPVGSPLSLECTVEGTSNPNLYWYRQAAGRGLQLLFYSVGIGQISSEVPQNLSASRPQDRQFILSSKKLLLSDSGFYLCAWNQGATGELFFGEGSRLTVL.